Presented here are 30 T cell receptor beta chains from one specimen sequenced in a study of blood T cell repertoires in COVID-19. Produced via immunoSEQ multiplex PCR; TCRdb's table is partial and in-frame only. Seen here are around 150,000 clones, 65% to 90% observed once, and the top ten hold 8% to 9.5%. Material: peripheral blood. These receptors came from a woman aged 55-70 years with active or convalescent COVID-19.

The V call is TRBV4-1, the J call TRBJ1-1; a possible D gene is TRBD1 (5 bases). The germline V and J ends were trimmed by 1 base and 5 bases, with 14 bases remaining between them. This CDR3 is 15 amino acids long. Germline-derived CDR1 and CDR2 are MGHRA and YSYEKL. Written as DNA, the CDR3 is TGCGCCAGCAGCCAAGTGGCCGGGGGGAGGACTGAAGCTTTCTTT. Its translation: CASSQVAGGRTEAFF.

In DNA, the CDR3 is TGTGCCAGCAGTACCCGAGGAGGGACGGGAAGCTCCTACAATGAGCAGTTCTTC. Residues: CASSTRGGTGSSYNEQFF. The rearrangement links TRBV28 to TRBJ2-1; D might be TRBD2 (6 bases). Germline values: CDR1 MDHEN, CDR2 SYDVKM. This CDR3 region has 18 residues. The ends were cut back, 5 bases at V and 0 bases at J, with 20 bases in the middle.

The chain links TRBV7-2 to TRBJ1-4; a possible D gene is TRBD1 (6 bases). V was trimmed by 4 bases and J by 7 bases, leaving 16 bases between them. Per germline, CDR1 SGHTA and CDR2 FQGNSA. The CDR3 contains 15 residues. CDR3 coding DNA: TGTGCCAGCAGCTCCGGCGGGGGCCGTGGTGAAAAACTGTTTTTT. This gives the protein CASSSGGGRGEKLFF. The whole variable domain, filled in from reference TRBV7-2 and TRBJ1-4, reads GAGVSQSPSNKVTEKGKDVELRCDPISGHTALYWYRQSLGQGLEFLIYFQGNSAPDKSGLPSDRFSAERTGGSVSTLTIQRTQQEDSAVYLCASSSGGGRGEKLFFGSGTQLSVL.

This chain joins TRBV6-6 and TRBJ2-1; 9 bases are a match to TRBD1. The V segment lost 5 bases and the J segment 7 bases; nucleotides outside the gene matches: 6. Germline lookup yields CDR1 MNHNY and CDR2 SVGAGI (reference sequence). This CDR3 region has 14 residues. CDR3 in DNA: TGTGCCAGCAGTCCGGGACAGGGTAGGAATGAGCAGTTCTTC. Translated: CASSPGQGRNEQFF.

The chain links TRBV5-4 to TRBJ1-2; 11 bases map to TRBD1. V was clipped by 4 bases and J by 4 bases; unmatched bases: 9. In germline, CDR1 is SGHNT, CDR2 YYREEE (reference sequence). CDR3 length: 16 residues. CDR3 nucleotides: TGTGCCAGCAGCCCGGGAGGGACAGGGGGGATCTATGGCTACACCTTC. Protein sequence: CASSPGGTGGIYGYTF. Full variable domain (outside the CDR3, taken from reference TRBV5-4 and TRBJ1-2): ETGVTQSPTHLIKTRGQQVTLRCSSQSGHNTVSWYQQALGQGPQFIFQYYREEENGRGNFPPRFSGLQFPNYSSELNVNALELDDSALYLCASSPGGTGGIYGYTFGSGTRLTVV.

CDR3: CASSQKVQGQETQYF. CDR3 nucleotides: TGCGCCAGCAGCCAAAAAGTACAGGGCCAAGAGACCCAGTACTTC. The rearrangement links TRBV4-1 to TRBJ2-5, with a weak D call TRBD1 (6 bases). The V end was cut by 2 bases, the J end by 1 base, with 11 bases between. The V gene's germline CDR1 is MGHRA and CDR2 YSYEKL. This CDR3 comprises 15 residues.

The rearrangement joins TRBV5-5 to TRBJ2-5; TRBD1 might be the D (6 bases). CDR1 is SGHKS, CDR2 YYEKEE, per germline (reference sequence). The ends were cut back, 4 bases at V and 1 base at J, with 8 bases in the middle. The CDR3 contains 13 residues. The CDR3 here is CASSRTAQETQYF. CDR3 DNA: TGTGCCAGCAGCCGGACAGCCCAAGAGACCCAGTACTTC.

This rearrangement joins TRBV9 to TRBJ2-7; tentatively, D is TRBD2 (5 bases). Germline CDR1 and CDR2: SGDLS and YYNGEE. Trimming removed 1 base from V and 1 base from J, with 9 bases in between. There are 14 residues in the CDR3. CDR3 amino acids: CASSVTGTSYEQYF. The CDR3 DNA follows: TGTGCCAGCAGCGTAACGGGAACATCCTACGAGCAGTACTTC. The entire variable domain, with the rest obtained from reference TRBV9 and TRBJ2-7, is as follows: DSGVTQTPKHLITATGQRVTLRCSPRSGDLSVYWYQQSLDQGLQFLIQYYNGEERAKGNILERFSAQQFPDLHSELNLSSLELGDSALYFCASSVTGTSYEQYFGPGTRLTVT.

The rearrangement uses TRBV6-5 and TRBJ2-5, with 7 bases identical to TRBD1. The CDR3 covers 15 residues. With V trimmed by 5 bases and J by 6 bases, 12 bases remained unmatched. Germline assignment: CDR1 MNHEY and CDR2 SVGAGI. This CDR3 reads CASSSLTGSGKTQYF. In DNA, the CDR3 is TGTGCCAGCAGTAGCTTGACAGGGTCGGGAAAGACCCAGTACTTC.

As DNA, the CDR3 is TGTGCCAGCAGCCAAAGACTAGCGGGAAGCTACAATGAGCAGTTCTTC. Its translation: CASSQRLAGSYNEQFF. The V gene is TRBV14, the J gene TRBJ2-1, with 11 positions matching TRBD2. The length of the CDR3 is 16 residues. V was pared by 2 bases and J by 3 bases, with 3 bases of the junction left unmatched. Germline V gene lookup returns CDR1 SGHDN and CDR2 FVKESK.

This clone showed up just once. The gene calls are TRBV18 and TRBJ1-4, with D hard to call. The germline V gene encodes CDR1 KGHSH and CDR2 LQKENI. Trimming removed 3 bases at V and 7 bases at J, with 9 bases between. CDR3 length: 13 residues. In DNA form, the CDR3 reads TGTGCCAGCTCACCCAGTCGGAGTGAAAAACTGTTTTTT. This encodes CASSPSRSEKLFF. The whole variable domain, remainder taken from reference TRBV18 and TRBJ1-4, is NAGVMQNPRHLVRRRGQEARLRCSPMKGHSHVYWYRQLPEEGLKFMVYLQKENIIDESGMPKERFSAEFPKEGPSILRIQQVVRGDSAAYFCASSPSRSEKLFFGSGTQLSVL.

The CDR3 DNA is TGTGCCAGCAGCACCGGGGGGAGCAATCAGCCCCAGCATTTT. This codes for CASSTGGSNQPQHF. The V call is TRBV5-4, the J call TRBJ1-5, with a possible D match to TRBD1 (5 bases). Germline loops: CDR1 SGHNT, CDR2 YYREEE (reference sequence). Trimming pared 4 bases from V and 1 base from J, leaving 9 bases between. This CDR3 spans 14 amino acids.

This clone was detected once. The V and J genes are TRBV7-2 and TRBJ2-5, with D possibly matching TRBD2 (7 bases). In germline, CDR1 is SGHTA, CDR2 FQGNSA. The CDR3 loop spans 17 amino acids. Trimming took off 1 base at V and 4 bases at J, with 19 bases between the two ends. CDR3: CASSLEGGGYGRETQYF. CDR3 nucleotides: TGTGCCAGCAGCTTAGAGGGAGGGGGGTATGGTCGAGAGACCCAGTACTTC.

The chain has TRBV9 and TRBJ1-1, with 10 nucleotides matching TRBD1. The J segment lost 5 bases and the V segment lost 3 bases, leaving 4 bases of the junction unmatched. The CDR3 has 14 amino acids. The germline V gene encodes CDR1 SGDLS and CDR2 YYNGEE. CDR3 nucleotides: TGTGCCAGCAGCGAGACAGGGGGCTGGACTGAAGCTTTCTTT. The encoded protein is CASSETGGWTEAFF.

This rearrangement joins TRBV29-1 to TRBJ1-1; tentative D call: TRBD1 (5 bases). The V end lost 5 bases, the J end lost 0 bases, and 10 bases lay between the germline ends. The germline V gene encodes CDR1 SQVTM and CDR2 ANQGSEA. The CDR3 loop spans 13 amino acids. CDR3 in amino acids: CSVQQVLNTEAFF. The CDR3 DNA reads TGCAGCGTTCAACAGGTGTTGAACACTGAAGCTTTCTTT.

The V call is TRBV28, the J call TRBJ2-3, with a tentative D call TRBD2 (5 bases). Between the trimmed V and J ends, which lost 7 bases and 6 bases, there was a span of 11 bases. CDR3 length equals 12 residues. Looked up from germline, CDR1 is MDHEN and CDR2 is SYDVKM. Here the CDR3 DNA reads TGTGCCAGCACCGGGGTTGTGGATACGCAGTATTTT. Protein: CASTGVVDTQYF.

This clone came up many times. The chain uses TRBV24-1 and TRBJ2-5; D may be TRBD2 (5 bases). The CDR3 loop spans 15 amino acids. Germline CDR1 reads KGHDR; CDR2 reads SFDVKD. V was pared by 4 bases and J by 5 bases, with 16 bases between. Here the CDR3 reads CATSDPDSSEETQYF. DNA for the CDR3: TGTGCCACCAGTGACCCGGACTCCTCTGAGGAGACCCAGTACTTC.

There are many counts of this clone. The chain uses TRBV5-1 and TRBJ1-1, with D unresolved. CDR3 length: 12 residues. V lost 1 base, J lost 5 bases, and 6 bases lay in between. CDR1 and CDR2 (germline): SGHRS, YFSETQ. CDR3 DNA: TGCGCCAGCAGCTTGCGGGAGACTGAAGCTTTCTTT. Translation gives CASSLRETEAFF.

This chain joins TRBV7-2 and TRBJ2-5; 12 bases align to TRBD2. This CDR3 spans 16 amino acids. CDR1 SGHTA and CDR2 FQGNSA come from the germline V gene. With V trimmed by 5 bases and J by 4 bases, 8 bases remained unmatched. For the CDR3, the DNA is TGTGCCAGCAGCCCGCGACTAGCGGGGGAGACAGAGACCCAGTACTTC. This codes for CASSPRLAGETETQYF.

The chain recombines TRBV6-1 with TRBJ2-7; D not resolved. This CDR3 is built from 14 residues. Germline CDR1 reads MNHNS; CDR2 reads SASEGT. Trimming cost V 0 bases and J 2 bases, with 8 bases left between them. The CDR3 sequence: CASSEADQAYEQYV. The CDR3 nucleotides read TGTGCCAGCAGTGAAGCGGATCAGGCCTACGAGCAGTACGTC.

This chain connects TRBV6-1 to TRBJ1-2; 9 bases line up with TRBD1. This CDR3 has 14 residues. V lost 2 bases to trimming and J lost 6 bases; unmatched junction nucleotides: 4. Germline CDR1 MNHNS, CDR2 SASEGT. The CDR3 DNA sequence: TGTGCCAGCAGTGAAAAGGGACAGGGCCATGGCTACACCTTC. It encodes CASSEKGQGHGYTF.

This chain uses TRBV27 with TRBJ2-1; TRBD1 might be the D (5 bases). V was clipped by 3 bases and J by 10 bases, with 13 bases between them. There are 13 residues in the CDR3. The V gene's germline CDR1 is MNHEY and CDR2 SMNVEV (reference sequence). The CDR3 reads CASSFTGSREQFF. CDR3 DNA: TGTGCCAGCAGTTTCACAGGATCACGAGAGCAGTTCTTC.

This chain uses TRBV28 with TRBJ1-1, with TRBD1 identical over 10 bases. Germline-derived CDR1 and CDR2 are MDHEN and SYDVKM. The CDR3 has 16 amino acids. The trim removed 2 bases at V and 3 bases at J, leaving 6 bases unmatched. The CDR3 region has the DNA TGTGCCAGCAGTTTAGCCCTCGGGACAGGGGACACTGAAGCTTTCTTT. Translation gives CASSLALGTGDTEAFF.

The rearrangement uses TRBV5-6 and TRBJ2-3; no clear D. The CDR3 length is 15 residues. The germline V gene has CDR1 SGHDT and CDR2 YYEEEE. The V end was cut by 0 bases, the J end by 11 bases, with 19 bases between. The CDR3 DNA sequence: TGTGCCAGCAGCTTGGTGCTTTCCTCTAGATTAGAGCAGTATTTT. This sequence encodes CASSLVLSSRLEQYF. The full variable domain, its missing parts supplied by reference TRBV5-6 and TRBJ2-3, is DAGVTQSPTHLIKTRGQQVTLRCSPKSGHDTVSWYQQALGQGPQFIFQYYEEEERQRGNFPDRFSGHQFPNYSSELNVNALLLGDSALYLCASSLVLSSRLEQYFGPGTRLTVL.

The chain uses TRBV10-3 and TRBJ1-2, with D tentatively TRBD1 (5 bases). Germline V gene data show CDR1 as ENHRY and CDR2 as SYGVKD. This CDR3 region has 11 residues. Trimming took 9 bases from V and 4 from J, leaving 9 bases between them. CDR3 coding DNA: TGTGCCATTTCTGACAGCTATGGCTACACCTTC. This sequence encodes CAISDSYGYTF.

This chain links TRBV28 with TRBJ2-7; D possibly corresponds to TRBD2 (5 bases). Germline V CDR1 and CDR2: MDHEN, SYDVKM. V was clipped by 5 bases and J by 3 bases, with 14 bases between them. The CDR3 consists of 14 residues. The CDR3: CASSPISVNYEQYV. The CDR3 DNA is TGTGCCAGCAGTCCCATTAGCGTAAACTACGAGCAGTACGTC.

The chain recombines TRBV7-9 with TRBJ1-1; D not certain. The V and J ends lost 5 bases and 4 bases respectively, with 11 bases between them. The germline gives CDR1 SEHNR, CDR2 FQNEAQ (reference sequence). This CDR3 spans 13 amino acids. DNA of the CDR3: TGTGCCAGCAGCCTTTGGGGAGGCACTGAAGCTTTCTTT. It yields the protein CASSLWGGTEAFF.

This chain joins TRBV27 and TRBJ1-6; no firm D call. The CDR3 spans 17 residues. The germline V and J ends were trimmed by 3 bases and 3 bases, with 15 bases remaining between them. Germline CDR1 and CDR2: MNHEY and SMNVEV (reference sequence). Here the CDR3 reads CASSFSDPSFYNSPLHF. In nucleotides, the CDR3 is TGTGCCAGCAGTTTCAGCGACCCTTCATTCTATAATTCACCCCTCCACTTT.

J is TRBJ1-3 and V is TRBV5-1; 7 positions agree with TRBD1. Per the germline V gene, CDR1 is SGHRS and CDR2 is YFSETQ. This CDR3 is built from 14 residues. With V trimmed by 7 bases and J by 6 bases, 10 bases remained unmatched. In nucleotides, the CDR3 is TGCGCCAGCGGGCTGACAGGGACGGAAAACACCATATATTTT. Its translation: CASGLTGTENTIYF.

The chain is built from TRBV28 and TRBJ1-4; D perhaps matches TRBD1 (5 bases). The V gene's germline CDR1 is MDHEN and CDR2 SYDVKM. Deletions cut 5 bases from V and 8 bases from J, with 15 bases between. The CDR3 loop spans 14 amino acids. The CDR3 nucleotides are TGTGCCAGCAGTCCGCAGGGTTTTTACGAAAAACTGTTTTTT. Translated, it gives CASSPQGFYEKLFF.